This T cell receptor beta chain was identified in a study of shared clonotypes between healthy human individuals. The CDR3 consists of 15 residues. V lost 3 bases and J lost 11; bases outside the gene matches: 14. Germline loops: CDR1 MNHEY, CDR2 SMNVEV (reference sequence). Each donor was a Caucasian adult residing in Nashville, Tennessee. An even split of each subset's genomic DNA across several immunoSEQ plates was performed. Sequencing was performed with immunoSEQ multiplex PCR; in TCRdb, only in-frame clones are kept and a portion is missing. The table records more than 450,000 clones, 79% of them present only once. This clone was observed a handful of times.

The TCR comes from a woman in her 40s in good health. Some clones in this sample may be carry-over from other donors' samples. The chain combines TRBV27 with TRBJ2-5; TRBD2 matches at 8 bases. The sample consisted of PBMCs. Written as DNA, the CDR3 is TGTGCCAGCAGTTTTTTTGCGGGAGGCCTTCCGGAGCAGTACTTC. It yields the protein CASSFFAGGLPEQYF.